This T cell receptor beta chain stems from a study of T cells in Graves' hyperthyroidism and ophthalmopathy. Germline values: CDR1 MNHEY, CDR2 SVGAGI. The CDR3 extends over 13 amino acids. V lost 0 bases and J 6 bases, leaving 8 bases between the germline ends. Remarks on this clonotype: This may be a read error: a much more frequent sequence differs by one nucleotide. This likely comes from a read error, as the CDR3 has no conserved phenylalanine or tryptophan at its end.

TCR beta CDR3 regions were amplified from RNA. HTBI primers were the set used in a first-round RT-PCR of the TCR CDR3. TCRdb recomputed calls from the multiplex PCR reads with MiXCR, one row per CDR3 protein. The table has approximately 700,000 distinct CDR3 sequences, 45% seen once. Sequenced sample: peripheral blood or thyroid tissue (not recorded which). V is TRBV6-5 and J is TRBJ1-2; D is undetermined. The receptor was derived from an adult man with Graves' disease, either hyperthyroidism or ophthalmopathy (not recorded which). The CDR3 nucleotides are TGTGCCAGCAGTTACTCGTCGGGTAATGGCTACACCCTC. This gives the protein CASSYSSGNGYTL.